The rows below give T cell receptor beta chains drawn from one sample of a study of T-cell memory formation after mild COVID-19. MiXCR, run by TCRdb on the 5' RACE reads, gives a single entry per CDR3 protein. This table holds about 110,000 distinct CDR3 sequences, about 17% found once. Source material: PBMCs or a T cell subset sorted from them (not recorded which). Receptor source: an adult woman who had mild COVID-19 (a few samples of this study predate the infection). Cell type and time point are not known. CDR3s include the opening cysteine and the closing phenylalanine or tryptophan. D genes are given only for firm matches. The size of a clone is reported for some rows only, either as once, few or many, or as a class for expanded clones.

clone size	V gene	D gene	J gene	CDR3 DNA	CDR3 protein
.	TRBV7-9	.	TRBJ2-3	TGTGCCAGCAGCTCGGCCGGGCGGTCAGATACGCAGTATTTT	CASSSAGRSDTQYF
few	TRBV6-2/TRBV6-3	.	TRBJ1-1	TGTGCCAGCAGTTACTCGTGGGGGATGAACACTGAAGCTTTCTTT	CASSYSWGMNTEAFF
many	TRBV19	TRBD2	TRBJ2-7	TGTGCCAGTAGCGCGGGATGGACTAGCCTCTACGAGCAGTACTTC	CASSAGWTSLYEQYF
few	TRBV6-5	TRBD2	TRBJ2-7	TGTGCCAGCAGATCCTTAGTACTAGCGGAGACCTACGAGCAGTACTTC	CASRSLVLAETYEQYF
.	TRBV7-4	TRBD2	TRBJ2-1	TGTGCCAGCAGCTTACCTAGCGGGAGCTATGAGCAGTTCTTC	CASSLPSGSYEQFF
few	TRBV12-3/TRBV12-4	.	TRBJ2-2	TGTGCCAGCAGTCAACAGGGCTGGGCCGGCGGGGAGCTGTTTTTT	CASSQQGWAGGELFF
few	TRBV24-1	.	TRBJ2-3	TGTGCCACCAGCTTAGGGGGTAGCACAGATACGCAGTATTTT	CATSLGGSTDTQYF
few	TRBV24-1	.	TRBJ2-1	TGTGCCACCAGTGAACGGGACTGGGACAATGAGCAGTTCTTC	CATSERDWDNEQFF
.	TRBV13	TRBD1	TRBJ2-7	TGTGCCAGCAGCTTAGGCAGTGGGACAGGGGGCGAGCAGTACTTC	CASSLGSGTGGEQYF
.	TRBV20-1	.	TRBJ1-2	TGCAGTGCTCCCGGGACGGAGTATAGGGGCTACACCTTC	CSAPGTEYRGYTF
few	TRBV27	.	TRBJ1-2	TGTGCCAGCAGTCTTTCCCCCCTTGTGGGTGGCTACACCTTC	CASSLSPLVGGYTF
.	TRBV10-3	TRBD2	TRBJ2-3	TGTGCCATCAGTGAAGGATGGAGCGGGAGCGGGACAGATACGCAGTATTTT	CAISEGWSGSGTDTQYF
few	TRBV7-2	.	TRBJ2-3	TGTGCCAGCAGCCCTACCACAGGGACCGTCACAGATACGCAGTATTTT	CASSPTTGTVTDTQYF
few	TRBV4-1	.	TRBJ1-2	TGCGCCAGCAGCCAAGACGGCGGAGGTGGCTACACCTTC	CASSQDGGGGYTF
.	TRBV6-2/TRBV6-3	TRBD1	TRBJ2-7	TGTGCCAGCGATAAAGGGGGCCGTTCCTACGAGCAGTACTTC	CASDKGGRSYEQYF
few	TRBV5-1	.	TRBJ2-7	TGCGCCAGCAGCTTGGCGCCCGGCGAGCAGTACTTC	CASSLAPGEQYF
.	TRBV7-9	.	TRBJ2-7	TGTGCCAGCAGCTTATATCCCTACGAGCAGTACTTC	CASSLYPYEQYF
few	TRBV7-9	.	TRBJ2-2	TGTGCCAGCAGCGACGGACCGAACACCGGGGAGCTGTTTTTT	CASSDGPNTGELFF
.	TRBV4-1	TRBD1	TRBJ1-5	TGCGCCAGCAGCCAGGCGACAGGGGTTGGGGATCAGCCCCAGCATTTT	CASSQATGVGDQPQHF
.	TRBV12-3/TRBV12-4	TRBD2	TRBJ2-7	TGTGCCAGCAGCCTGAAAGCGGGAGCCTACGAGCAGTACTTC	CASSLKAGAYEQYF
.	TRBV4-2	.	TRBJ2-1	TGTGCCAGCAGCCTGACCTCGGCAAACAATGAGCAGTTCTTC	CASSLTSANNEQFF
few	TRBV12-3/TRBV12-4	TRBD1	TRBJ2-7	TGTGCCAGCAGGGGGACAGACTACGAGCAGTACTTC	CASRGTDYEQYF
few	TRBV24-1	.	TRBJ2-3	TGTGCCACAGTTGACAGTTACACAGATACGCAGTATTTT	CATVDSYTDTQYF
.	TRBV6-4	.	TRBJ2-3	TGTGCCAGCAGTAGTATGGCGGGGGCTGCAGATACGCAGTATTTT	CASSSMAGAADTQYF
.	TRBV7-9	.	TRBJ2-1	TGTGCCAGCAGCTTAGGGCGGGAACCCCTCAATGAGCAGTTCTTC	CASSLGREPLNEQFF
few	TRBV3-1	TRBD2	TRBJ2-5	TGTGCCAGCAGCCAAGAAGCGGGAGTAGAGACCCAGTACTTC	CASSQEAGVETQYF
few	TRBV4-1	.	TRBJ1-2	TGCGCCAGCAGCCAAGATGGACAGTATGGCTACACCTTC	CASSQDGQYGYTF
few	TRBV4-3	TRBD1	TRBJ2-1	TGCGCCAGCAGCCAAGGGACAGGGTGGAATGAGCAGTTCTTC	CASSQGTGWNEQFF
.	TRBV6-6	.	TRBJ2-3	TGTGCCAGCAGTACTCACAAAGATACGCAGTATTTT	CASSTHKDTQYF
once	TRBV9	.	TRBJ2-5	TGTGCCAGCAGCGTAGTTAGCGAGGAGACCCAGTACTTC	CASSVVSEETQYF
few	TRBV6-2/TRBV6-3	.	TRBJ2-3	TGTGCCAGCAGTTACTCGACAGCAGATACGCAGTATTTT	CASSYSTADTQYF
.	TRBV6-1	.	TRBJ1-5	TGTGCCACCCTAGCGCGACAGAATAGCAATCAGCCCCAGCATTTT	CATLARQNSNQPQHF